This TCR beta chain derives from a study of T cells in Graves' hyperthyroidism and ophthalmopathy (dated by TCRdb to the late 2010s). Some background on the complete study: Peripheral blood was sampled at the time of initial diagnosis, prior to any treatment. To identify distinguishing TCR V-J signatures, a discovery cohort of about a hundred patients was used, comprising 43 with Graves' ophthalmopathy and around 57 with stable Graves' hyperthyroidism. The roughly 94 discovery patients were randomly divided into training and test sets at a 7:3 ratio. Following sampling, methimazole starting at 30 mg daily was given to hyperthyroidism patients, and high-dose intravenous methylprednisolone was given to ophthalmopathy patients. The study also compared thyroid tissue and blood T-cell repertoires from more than 5 Graves' hyperthyroidism patients. The paper reports TCR Vbeta CDR3 sequencing of approximately 140 peripheral blood samples: some 44 ophthalmopathy, 75 to 80 hyperthyroidism and 17 progressor patients. Prospective prediction of ophthalmopathy was tested in an independent validation cohort consisting of 18 to 20 hyperthyroidism patients and 17 patients who later progressed to ophthalmopathy.

A patient counted as having stable Graves' hyperthyroidism if no progression to ophthalmopathy occurred over 18 months of follow-up. The hyperthyroidism patients were between 18 and 65 years old and newly diagnosed, with a disease duration of less than 2 months. Any patient with an uncontrolled infection, another autoimmune disease, pregnancy or lactation was excluded. Diagnoses relied on clinical symptoms, serum thyroxine and TRAb, thyroid ultrasound and orbital computed tomography. Ficoll-Paque density gradient centrifugation was used to isolate PBMCs from 10 ml of fresh peripheral blood. Total RNA was extracted using Trizol reagent, and RNA quality was assessed on an Agilent 2100 Bioanalyzer. V lost 1 base and J lost 3 bases; the stretch between them is 12 bases long. From the cysteine up to the phenylalanine, the CDR3 has a length of 16 residues. Left in the record is the CDR3 DNA by itself, 48 bases read in frame from the first base. CDR1 and CDR2 are drawn from the germline V gene: SGHVS, FQNEAQ.

Amplification of TCR beta CDR3 regions was carried out from RNA transcripts. The first round of RT-PCR for the TCR CDR3 was performed with the HTBI primer set and the Qiagen OneStep RT-PCR kit. The libraries were constructed in a second round of multiplex PCR and then size-selected and purified. Sequencing of the libraries was done on an Illumina HiSeq2000 using paired-end 100 bp reads. Turning to the authors' computational methods: SOAPnuke was used to process the raw data, removing reads that contained adapters or uncalled bases, had a mean Phred below 15, or lacked an exact match to the constant primer or identifier. High-quality paired reads were merged with COPE v1.2.5, and unique nucleotide sequences were defined as clonotypes. MiTCR v1.1 was used to align the clonotypes against IMGT TRBV, TRBD and TRBJ reference segments. Analysis was restricted to V-J combinations with a frequency above 0.0001, which covered over 98% of repertoires. The TCS score was defined as F50 (clonal expansion) divided by E x V (chaos), with BLOSUM62-based TCRdist calculated between CDR3 peptides within each V-J. Welch's t-statistics and random forest reduced approximately 520 V-J features to roughly 13, which were used in a naive Bayes classifier (R e1071). In TCRdb, the public reads were trimmed at Q25 with fastp and aligned with MiXCR, with productive beta chains retained. When rows share a CDR3 protein, they turn into one entry using the most common DNA and genes. TCRdb, not the original authors, processed these V and J calls. The sample contains roughly 570,000 distinct CDR3 sequences, around a sixth of them found a single time. Less than 9.5% of the sample comes from the top ten.

This clonotype was observed many times. Which antigen it targets is not known. Per-base qualities were not stored, and no clone one base away is much larger. General conclusions and limits of the study: Sample size was not statistically predetermined, and blinding of investigators to group allocation was not performed. A 13 V-J signature model separated ophthalmopathy from stable hyperthyroidism, with over 85% sensitivity and roughly 82% specificity in cross-validation and 80%/75% in testing. In validation, progression to ophthalmopathy was predicted by the model with 65% to 71% sensitivity and under 85% specificity, a median of approximately 6.5 months before onset. Most expanded thyroid clonotypes (frequency above 0.001) were also found in blood, which suggests that blood repertoires may mirror thyroid immune responses.

In this chain, TRBV7-8 is recombined with TRBJ2-2, with the D call perhaps TRBD1 or TRBD2, each one matching 5 bases. The receptor comes from a woman aged 30 to 39 with Graves' hyperthyroidism. Source material: blood. The CDR3 amino acid sequence is: CASSLVEGTYTGELFF. The bases read TGTGCCAGCAGCTTAGTTGAGGGGACCTACACCGGGGAGCTGTTTTTT. The full variable domain, completed from the reference TRBV7-8 and TRBJ2-2 proteins outside the CDR3, reads GAGVSQSPRYKVAKRGQDVALRCDPISGHVSLFWYQQALGQGPEFLTYFQNEAQLDKSGLPSDRFFAERPEGSVSTLKIQRTQQEDSAVYLCASSLVEGTYTGELFFGEGSRLTVL.